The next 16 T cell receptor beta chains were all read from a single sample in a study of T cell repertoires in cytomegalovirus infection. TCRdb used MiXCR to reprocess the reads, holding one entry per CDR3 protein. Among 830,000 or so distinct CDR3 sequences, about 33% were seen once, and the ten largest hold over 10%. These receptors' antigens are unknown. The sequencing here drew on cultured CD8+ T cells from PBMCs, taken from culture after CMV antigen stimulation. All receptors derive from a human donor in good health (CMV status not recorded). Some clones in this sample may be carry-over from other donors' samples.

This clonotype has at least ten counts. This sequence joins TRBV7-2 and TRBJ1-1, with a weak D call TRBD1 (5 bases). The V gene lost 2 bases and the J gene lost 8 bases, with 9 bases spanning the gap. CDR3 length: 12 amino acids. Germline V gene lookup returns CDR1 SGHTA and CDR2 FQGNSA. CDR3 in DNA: TGTGCCAGCAGCTTACCGGGACCCGAAGCTTTCTTT. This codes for CASSLPGPEAFF.

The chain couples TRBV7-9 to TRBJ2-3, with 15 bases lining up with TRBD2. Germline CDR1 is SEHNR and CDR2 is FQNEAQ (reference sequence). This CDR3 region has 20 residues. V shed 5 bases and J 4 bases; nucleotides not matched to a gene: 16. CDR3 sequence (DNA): TGTGCCAGCAGCCTACCCGGACTAGCGGGGGGGCGCCTAGCAGCAGATACGCAGTATTTT. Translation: CASSLPGLAGGRLAADTQYF.

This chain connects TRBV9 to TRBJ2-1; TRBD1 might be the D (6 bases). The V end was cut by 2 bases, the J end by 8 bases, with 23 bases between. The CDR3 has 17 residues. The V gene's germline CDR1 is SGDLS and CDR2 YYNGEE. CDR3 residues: CASSVPPSQGPSDEQFF. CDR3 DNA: TGTGCCAGCAGCGTCCCCCCCTCACAGGGTCCGAGTGATGAGCAGTTCTTC.

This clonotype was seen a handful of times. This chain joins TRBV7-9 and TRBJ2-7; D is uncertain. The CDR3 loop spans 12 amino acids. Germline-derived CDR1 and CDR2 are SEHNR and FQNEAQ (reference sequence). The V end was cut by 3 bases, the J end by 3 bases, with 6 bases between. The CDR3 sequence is CASSLEYYEQYF. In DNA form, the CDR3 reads TGTGCCAGCAGCTTGGAGTACTACGAGCAGTACTTC.

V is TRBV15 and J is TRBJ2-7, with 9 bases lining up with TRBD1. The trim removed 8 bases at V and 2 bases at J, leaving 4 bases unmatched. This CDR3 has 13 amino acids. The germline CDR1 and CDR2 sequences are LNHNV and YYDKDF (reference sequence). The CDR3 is CATQGQGPYEQYF. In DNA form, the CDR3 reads TGTGCCACCCAAGGACAGGGGCCCTACGAGCAGTACTTC.

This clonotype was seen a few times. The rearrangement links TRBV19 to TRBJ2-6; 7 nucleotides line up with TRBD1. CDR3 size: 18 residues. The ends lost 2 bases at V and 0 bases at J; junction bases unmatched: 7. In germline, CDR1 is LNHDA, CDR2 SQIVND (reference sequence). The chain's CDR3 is CASSISGQFDSGANVLTF. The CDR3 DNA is TGTGCCAGTAGTATATCGGGACAGTTTGACTCTGGGGCCAACGTCCTGACTTTC.

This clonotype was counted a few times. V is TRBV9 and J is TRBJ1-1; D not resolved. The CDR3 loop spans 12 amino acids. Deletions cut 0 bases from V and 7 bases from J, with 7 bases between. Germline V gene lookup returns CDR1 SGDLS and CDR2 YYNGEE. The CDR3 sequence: CASSVGSGEAFF. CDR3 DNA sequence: TGTGCCAGCAGCGTAGGGTCGGGTGAAGCTTTCTTT.

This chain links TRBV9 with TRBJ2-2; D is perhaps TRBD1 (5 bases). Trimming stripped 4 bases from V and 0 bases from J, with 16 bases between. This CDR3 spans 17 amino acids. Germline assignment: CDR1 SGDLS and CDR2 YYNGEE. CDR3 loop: CASSPIDRPANTGELFF. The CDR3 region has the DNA TGTGCCAGCAGCCCAATAGACAGACCCGCGAACACCGGGGAGCTGTTTTTT. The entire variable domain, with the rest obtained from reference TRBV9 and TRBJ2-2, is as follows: DSGVTQTPKHLITATGQRVTLRCSPRSGDLSVYWYQQSLDQGLQFLIQYYNGEERAKGNILERFSAQQFPDLHSELNLSSLELGDSALYFCASSPIDRPANTGELFFGEGSRLTVL.

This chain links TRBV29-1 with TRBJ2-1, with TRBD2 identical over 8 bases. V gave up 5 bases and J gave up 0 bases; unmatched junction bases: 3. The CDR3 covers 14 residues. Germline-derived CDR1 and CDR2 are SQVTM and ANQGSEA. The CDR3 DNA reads TGCAGCGTTACCGGGACTAGCTCCTACAATGAGCAGTTCTTC. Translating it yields CSVTGTSSYNEQFF.

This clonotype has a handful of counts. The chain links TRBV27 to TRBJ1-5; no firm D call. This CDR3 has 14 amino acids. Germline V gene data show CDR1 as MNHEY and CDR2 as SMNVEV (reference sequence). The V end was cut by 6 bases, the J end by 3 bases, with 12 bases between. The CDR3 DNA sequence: TGTGCCAGCAGCTTAGTGGGCTACAATCAGCCCCAGCATTTT. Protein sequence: CASSLVGYNQPQHF.

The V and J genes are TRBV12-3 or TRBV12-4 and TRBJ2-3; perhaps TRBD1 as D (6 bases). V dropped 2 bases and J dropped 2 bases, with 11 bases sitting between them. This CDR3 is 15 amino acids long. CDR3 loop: CASSLWGLPTDTQYF. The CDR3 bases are TGTGCCAGCAGTTTATGGGGGCTGCCCACAGATACGCAGTATTTT.

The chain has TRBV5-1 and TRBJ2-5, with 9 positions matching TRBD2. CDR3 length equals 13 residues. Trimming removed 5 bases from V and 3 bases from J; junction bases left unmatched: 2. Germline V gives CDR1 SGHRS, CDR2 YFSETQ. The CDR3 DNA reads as TGCGCCAGCAGATCTAGCGGGGAAGAGACCCAGTACTTC. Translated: CASRSSGEETQYF.

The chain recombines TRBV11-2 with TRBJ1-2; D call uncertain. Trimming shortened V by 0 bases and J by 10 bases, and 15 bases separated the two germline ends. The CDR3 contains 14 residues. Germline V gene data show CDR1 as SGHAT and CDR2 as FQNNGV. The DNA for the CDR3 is TGTGCCAGCAGCTTAGATATAAGGGATAGTGACTACACCTTC. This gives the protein CASSLDIRDSDYTF.

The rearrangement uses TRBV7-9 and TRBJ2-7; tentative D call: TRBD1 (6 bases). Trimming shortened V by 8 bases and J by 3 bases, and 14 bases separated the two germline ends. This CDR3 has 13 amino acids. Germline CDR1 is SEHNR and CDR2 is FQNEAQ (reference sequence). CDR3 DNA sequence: TGTGCCAGCGGCCAAACAGGGTTCTACGAGCAGTACTTC. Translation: CASGQTGFYEQYF.

The CDR3 DNA reads TGTGCCAGCAGTTTAGCCCAGGGTGTCACCGGGGAGCTGTTTTTT. It specifies CASSLAQGVTGELFF. The chain is built from TRBV12-3 or TRBV12-4 and TRBJ2-2; a weak D match, TRBD1 (5 bases). CDR3 size: 15 residues. V lost 0 bases and J 4 bases, leaving 9 bases between the germline ends.

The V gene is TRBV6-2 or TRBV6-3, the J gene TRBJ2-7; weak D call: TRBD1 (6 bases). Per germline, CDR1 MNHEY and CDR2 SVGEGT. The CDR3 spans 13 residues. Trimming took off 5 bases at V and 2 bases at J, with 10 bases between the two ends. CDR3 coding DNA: TGTGCCAGCAGTCCGGACAGACCCTACGAGCAGTACGTC. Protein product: CASSPDRPYEQYV.